This TCR beta chain came from a study of shared clonotypes between healthy human individuals. Study observations and caveats: Despite large depth, sorted-subset datasets appeared incompletely sequenced.

Note on this clone: Its specificity is unknown.

The protocol was immunoSEQ multiplex PCR, while the TCRdb copy is restricted to in-frame clones and leaves out a portion. This repertoire shows 2,500,000 or so clones, about 90% found once; its top ten account for 0.3% to 0.4%. The CDR3 runs to 13 residues. From germline, CDR1 is SGHRS and CDR2 YFSETQ. V dropped 0 bases and J dropped 3 bases, with 6 bases sitting between them. Specimen: naive CD4+ T cells from PBMCs. Subset defined: CD45RA+ positively selected. The chain is built from TRBV5-1 and TRBJ2-5; no clear D. The sequence was collected from a man between 18 and 35 years old in good health. Some clones in this sample may be carry-over from other donors' samples. The CDR3: CASSLVREETQYF. The CDR3 region has the DNA TGCGCCAGCAGCTTGGTAAGGGAAGAGACCCAGTACTTC.